This T cell receptor beta chain came from a study of T cells in Graves' hyperthyroidism and ophthalmopathy. RNA transcripts were the template for amplifying TCR beta CDR3 regions. HTBI primers drove first-round RT-PCR of the TCR CDR3. One entry per CDR3 protein, called by TCRdb with MiXCR from the multiplex PCR reads. The sample lists approximately 740,000 distinct CDR3 sequences; 12% to 15% were seen once. The CDR3 is made up of 13 amino acids. The germline V gene encodes CDR1 SGHDN and CDR2 FVKESK. V lost 1 base, J lost 8 bases, and 10 bases lay in between. This clonotype was seen repeatedly, ten times or more.

This chain joins TRBV14 and TRBJ2-3; TRBD1 or TRBD2 may be the D gene (5 bases each). This TCR was recovered from a woman aged 18 to 35 with Graves' hyperthyroidism. Input material: blood. CDR3 DNA: TGTGCCAGCAGCCAAGCCGGGACGGGTACGCAGTATTTT. Residues: CASSQAGTGTQYF.